This TCR beta chain was found in a study of blood T cell repertoires in COVID-19. Across the whole study: Spain, Italy and the United States supplied samples that represented acute and convalescent COVID-19. Nucleic acid was either cDNA or gDNA, and it came from T cells, B-cell-depleted T cells, or PBMCs.

CDR3 size: 20 residues. The V gene's germline CDR1 is LNHDA and CDR2 SQIVND (reference sequence). V lost 6 bases to trimming and J lost 3 bases; unmatched junction nucleotides: 19. As originally analysed: Reference gene primer amplification gave nucleated cell count estimates. TCRdb's table, derived via immunoSEQ multiplex PCR, lists solely in-frame clones and lacks some. V, J and clone size derive from that table, while D and trimming were established from the DNA sequence. The table includes approximately 380,000 clones, 85% detected once. The V and J genes are TRBV19 and TRBJ2-6, with 8 bases matching TRBD2. This receptor was obtained from a woman aged 18 to 35 with acute or convalescent COVID-19. The sequencing input was peripheral blood. The CDR3 loop is CASSSAGRVPLDGGANVLTF. DNA for the CDR3: TGTGCCAGTAGCTCTGCCGGGAGGGTGCCTCTAGATGGTGGGGCCAACGTCCTGACTTTC.